These 28 T cell receptor beta chains were sequenced from one sample in a study of blood T cells in healthy people across ages. A second PCR of roughly 7 to 11 cycles used a sample-barcoded 5' primer and a J-beta primer mix. TCRdb reprocessed the 5' RACE reads with MiXCR, giving one entry per CDR3 protein. The table shows hundreds of thousands of distinct CDR3 sequences, with 52% occurring only once. The specimen was blood. All receptors derive from a woman of 80 years or more in good health.

This clonotype was detected ten times or more. The rearrangement uses TRBV10-3 and TRBJ2-3; 9 bases agree with TRBD2. CDR1 and CDR2 (germline): ENHRY, SYGVKD. The CDR3 extends over 16 amino acids. V lost 2 bases, J lost 3 bases, and 6 bases stayed unmatched. Written as DNA, the CDR3 is TGTGCCATCAGTGAGGCCGGGACTAGCTTGACAGATACGCAGTATTTT. It yields the protein CAISEAGTSLTDTQYF.

This clonotype was observed at least ten times. V usage is TRBV7-2 and J usage is TRBJ2-1; maybe TRBD2 (6 bases). The CDR3 sequence is 13 residues long. V was clipped by 5 bases and J by 13 bases, with 18 bases between them. CDR1 and CDR2 from the germline V gene are SGHTA and FQGNSA. CDR3 coding DNA: TGTGCCAGCAGCCCCCTCGCAGGGAGGATTCAGTTCTTC. This sequence encodes CASSPLAGRIQFF. The complete variable domain, with remaining parts taken from reference TRBV7-2 and TRBJ2-1, reads GAGVSQSPSNKVTEKGKDVELRCDPISGHTALYWYRQSLGQGLEFLIYFQGNSAPDKSGLPSDRFSAERTGGSVSTLTIQRTQQEDSAVYLCASSPLAGRIQFFGPGTRLTVL.

The J gene is TRBJ2-1, the V gene TRBV7-8; D remains ambiguous. V was clipped by 6 bases and J by 3 bases, with 9 bases between them. This CDR3 spans 13 amino acids. Germline V CDR1 and CDR2: SGHVS, FQNEAQ. In DNA form, the CDR3 reads TGTGCCAGCAGTAGTCAGGACTACAATGAGCAGTTCTTC. Amino acid sequence: CASSSQDYNEQFF.

The chain combines TRBV7-3 with TRBJ1-6; the D gene is possibly TRBD1 (5 bases). Germline V gives CDR1 SGHTA, CDR2 FQGTGA. The CDR3 consists of 15 residues. Trimming shortened V by 2 bases and J by 9 bases, and 14 bases separated the two germline ends. CDR3 sequence reads: CASSLRDLGGSPLHF. The CDR3 DNA reads TGTGCCAGCAGCTTACGGGACCTGGGAGGTTCACCCCTCCACTTT.

As to this clonotype: The germline gene is not matched at one end of the junction; a read error may be the cause. The rearrangement joins TRBV27 to TRBJ2-1, with a weak D call TRBD2 (6 bases). CDR1 is MNHEY, CDR2 SMNVEV, per germline (reference sequence). The CDR3 runs 16 residues. This chain's CDR3 is CASSSLREAQTSEQFF. The CDR3 DNA reads TGCGCCAGCAGTTCTCTAAGGGAGGCCCAAACCAGTGAGCAGTTCTTC.

Regarding this clonotype: A much larger clone is a single base away; this may be a read error. The chain recombines TRBV4-2 with TRBJ2-5, with D perhaps TRBD1 (5 bases). The CDR3 contains 15 residues. Germline CDR1 LGHNA, CDR2 YNFKEQ. The CDR3 loop is CAGSQDRTGRETQYF. The CDR3 DNA sequence: TGTGCCGGCAGCCAAGATCGAACAGGCCGAGAGACCCAGTACTTC.

This clonotype was observed many times. The chain links TRBV12-3 or TRBV12-4 to TRBJ2-3; D uncertain. The CDR3 loop spans 12 amino acids. Trimming cost V 3 bases and J 4 bases, with 5 bases left between them. The CDR3 coding sequence is TGTGCCAGCAGTTTCGCGGCAGATACGCAGTATTTT. Translation: CASSFAADTQYF.

The chain carries TRBV10-3 and TRBJ2-1; 8 bases match TRBD2. The length of the CDR3 is 17 residues. CDR1 ENHRY and CDR2 SYGVKD come from the germline V gene. The J segment lost 0 bases and the V segment lost 8 bases, leaving 12 bases of the junction unmatched. The CDR3 sequence is CAIRGGLGTTSYNEQFF. In DNA form, the CDR3 reads TGTGCCATCCGGGGGGGGCTCGGAACAACCTCCTACAATGAGCAGTTCTTC.

In its sample, this clonotype was seen a few times. V gene TRBV5-1 combines with J gene TRBJ2-1; D may correspond to TRBD1 or TRBD2 (5 bases each). The germline V gene has CDR1 SGHRS and CDR2 YFSETQ. The CDR3 covers 13 residues. The ends were cut back, 0 bases at V and 8 bases at J, with 9 bases in the middle. In DNA form, the CDR3 reads TGCGCCAGCAGCTTGGAGAGGGGCGATGAGCAGTTCTTC. This gives the protein CASSLERGDEQFF. Full variable domain (missing parts from reference TRBV5-1 and TRBJ2-1): KAGVTQTPRYLIKTRGQQVTLSCSPISGHRSVSWYQQTPGQGLQFLFEYFSETQRNKGNFPGRFSGRQFSNSRSEMNVSTLELGDSALYLCASSLERGDEQFFGPGTRLTVL.

The chain uses TRBV12-3 or TRBV12-4 and TRBJ2-3; the D is unclear. V dropped 3 bases and J dropped 6 bases, with 7 bases sitting between them. The length of the CDR3 is 12 residues. CDR3 in amino acids: CASSFFVDTQYF. CDR3 nucleotides: TGTGCCAGCAGTTTTTTTGTGGATACGCAGTATTTT.

The chain links TRBV4-3 to TRBJ2-4; possibly TRBD1 or TRBD2 for D (6 bases each). The DNA end is a closer match to TRBJ2-7, so the J assignment may be wrong. CDR3 size: 15 residues. Germline-derived CDR1 and CDR2 are LGHNA and YSLEER. CDR3 nucleotides: TGCGCCAGCAGCCAAGGAATAGGGGGGAGATACGAGCAGTACTTC. Translating it yields CASSQGIGGRYEQYF.

This chain connects TRBV20-1 to TRBJ2-3, with 10 positions matching TRBD2. The CDR3 contains 15 residues. CDR1 is DFQATT, CDR2 SNEGSKA, per germline (reference sequence). V shed 6 bases, J shed 4 bases, and the junction held 10 bases outside the gene matches. The CDR3 loop is CSASPGTSESDTQYF. CDR3 nucleotide sequence: TGCAGTGCCAGCCCCGGGACTAGCGAATCAGATACGCAGTATTTT.

This clonotype was found a few times. J is TRBJ1-1 and V is TRBV5-1; a weak D match, TRBD1 (6 bases). Looked up from germline, CDR1 is SGHRS and CDR2 is YFSETQ. Trimming removed 2 bases from V and 4 bases from J, with 12 bases in between. The CDR3 has 14 residues. The CDR3 DNA reads TGCGCCAGCAGCTTTGAGGGAGGGGGCACTGAAGCTTTCTTT. Its translation: CASSFEGGGTEAFF.

V usage is TRBV9 and J usage is TRBJ2-6; the D is unclear. Trimming pared 0 bases from V and 0 bases from J, leaving 10 bases between. This CDR3 is 17 amino acids long. Germline V gene data show CDR1 as SGDLS and CDR2 as YYNGEE. This chain's CDR3 is CASSVDPGVSGANVLTF. DNA of the CDR3: TGTGCCAGCAGCGTAGACCCGGGCGTCTCTGGGGCCAACGTCCTGACTTTC.

This sequence joins TRBV11-1 and TRBJ1-1, with 9 bases matching TRBD1. Germline CDR1 SGHAT, CDR2 FQDESV (reference sequence). Trimming removed 5 bases from V and 6 bases from J; junction bases left unmatched: 1. This CDR3 has 12 amino acids. The CDR3 loop is CASSRDRAEAFF. The CDR3 DNA follows: TGTGCCAGCAGCAGGGACAGGGCTGAAGCTTTCTTT. Using reference TRBV11-1 and TRBJ1-1 for the parts outside the CDR3, the full variable domain is EAEVAQSPRYKITEKSQAVAFWCDPISGHATLYWYRQILGQGPELLVQFQDESVVDDSQLPKDRFSAERLKGVDSTLKIQPAELGDSAMYLCASSRDRAEAFFGQGTRLTVV.

This clonotype turned up a few times. The chain couples TRBV20-1 to TRBJ2-7, with D possibly matching TRBD1 (5 bases). The V gene lost 7 bases and the J gene lost 0 bases, with 13 bases spanning the gap. The germline gives CDR1 DFQATT, CDR2 SNEGSKA (reference sequence). This CDR3 has 13 amino acids. The CDR3 region is CSGGTLDSYEQYF. DNA for the CDR3: TGCAGTGGGGGCACGTTGGACTCCTACGAGCAGTACTTC.

The chain combines TRBV29-1 with TRBJ2-3; the D gene is possibly TRBD2 (6 bases). Germline CDR1 and CDR2: SQVTM and ANQGSEA. The CDR3 length is 14 residues. The ends were cut back, 7 bases at V and 6 bases at J, with 20 bases in the middle. DNA for the CDR3: TGCAGCGCTCCTGGCGGGCCCGGAGGGGATACGCAGTATTTT. It encodes CSAPGGPGGDTQYF.

Concerning this clonotype itself: Given a much more abundant clone one base away, this may be a read error. The chain is built from TRBV24-1 and TRBJ1-2, with a possible D match to TRBD1 (6 bases). The CDR3 has 14 residues. In germline, CDR1 is KGHDR, CDR2 SFDVKD. Trimming pared 4 bases from V and 8 bases from J, leaving 16 bases between. Here the CDR3 DNA reads TGTGCCACCAGTGACCAAGCCAGGGGAGACGGCTACACCTTC. This codes for CATSDQARGDGYTF.

This clonotype was picked up a small number of times. A much larger clone sits a single nucleotide away, making a read error possible. This sequence joins TRBV5-1 and TRBJ2-5, with D possibly TRBD1 on 6 matching bases. Per the germline V gene, CDR1 is SGHRS and CDR2 is YFSETQ. The CDR3 has 14 residues. Deletions cut 0 bases from V and 11 bases from J, with 17 bases between. CDR3 loop: CASSLARQVDEQYF. The CDR3 nucleotides read TGCGCCAGCAGCTTGGCGAGACAGGTGGATGAGCAGTACTTC.

This clonotype was counted between two and nine times. The chain joins TRBV29-1 to TRBJ2-1; D ambiguous. With the DNA end fitting TRBJ2-7 better, the J assignment may be wrong. Per the germline V gene, CDR1 is SQVTM and CDR2 is ANQGSEA. The CDR3 extends over 12 amino acids. CDR3 region: CSVIGTNNEQYF. CDR3 coding DNA: TGCAGCGTTATCGGTACTAACAATGAGCAGTACTTC.

V gene TRBV27 combines with J gene TRBJ2-1, with D perhaps matching TRBD1 (5 bases). The CDR3 covers 17 residues. In germline, CDR1 is MNHEY, CDR2 SMNVEV (reference sequence). V was clipped by 6 bases and J by 9 bases, with 27 bases between them. The CDR3 DNA reads as TGTGCCAGCAGCCCCAAGGGGTTTTGGGGCACTGGTGGTGAGCAGTTCTTC. Protein: CASSPKGFWGTGGEQFF.

The sample holds many counts of this clonotype. The chain joins TRBV6-5 to TRBJ2-1; 9 nucleotides agree with TRBD2. Germline CDR1 and CDR2: MNHEY and SVGAGI. The CDR3 consists of 17 residues. V dropped 3 bases and J dropped 9; count of bases not matched to a gene: 15. The CDR3 here is CASSYRPGTSLRGEQFF. DNA of the CDR3: TGTGCCAGCAGTTATCGTCCCGGGACTAGCTTACGGGGTGAGCAGTTCTTC.

On this clonotype itself: Just one base apart from a much larger clone, this may be a read error. CDR3 DNA: TGCAGCGCTGAAAGAGGGAGCATTCAGTACTTC. Amino acid sequence: CSAERGSIQYF. This chain joins TRBV29-1 and TRBJ2-4; weak D call: TRBD2 (5 bases). CDR1 is SQVTM, CDR2 ANQGSEA, per germline. The CDR3 is made up of 11 amino acids.

The chain joins TRBV10-3 to TRBJ2-4, with D uncertain. V shed 0 bases and J shed 6 bases, with 6 bases lying between them. This CDR3 is 13 amino acids long. CDR1 is ENHRY and CDR2 is SYGVKD in the germline V gene. The CDR3 protein is CAISESTSNIQYF. CDR3 in DNA: TGTGCCATCAGTGAGTCGACATCAAACATTCAGTACTTC.

This clonotype showed up many times. The V gene is TRBV20-1, the J gene TRBJ2-7, with D unresolved. Germline-derived CDR1 and CDR2 are DFQATT and SNEGSKA (reference sequence). The CDR3 extends over 12 amino acids. V was trimmed by 6 bases and J by 2 bases, leaving 11 bases between them. CDR3 region: CSARLTTYEQYF. For the CDR3, the DNA is TGCAGTGCGCGGCTAACAACCTACGAGCAGTACTTC.

In this sample, this clonotype turned up many times. This chain links TRBV29-1 with TRBJ2-2, with 10 bases lining up with TRBD2. The CDR3 has 13 amino acids. The germline gives CDR1 SQVTM, CDR2 ANQGSEA. V lost 6 bases, J lost 4 bases, and 2 bases stayed unmatched. The CDR3 protein is CSVASGSTGELFF. In nucleotides, the CDR3 is TGCAGCGTGGCTAGCGGGAGCACCGGGGAGCTGTTTTTT.

CDR3: CASSQEGDRTEAFF. CDR3 coding DNA: TGTGCCAGCAGCCAAGAAGGAGACCGCACTGAAGCTTTCTTT. J is TRBJ1-1 and V is TRBV3-1; D is ambiguous. This CDR3 contains 14 residues. V lost 0 bases and J 4 bases, leaving 9 bases between the germline ends. Per the germline V gene, CDR1 is LGHDT and CDR2 is YNNKEL (reference sequence).

A few counts support this clonotype. This chain connects TRBV20-1 to TRBJ1-5; D ambiguous. The ends were cut back, 6 bases at V and 6 bases at J, with 15 bases in the middle. Germline CDR1 reads DFQATT; CDR2 reads SNEGSKA (reference sequence). The CDR3 is 13 residues long. The CDR3 protein is CSARSYVTQPQHF. CDR3 coding DNA: TGCAGTGCCCGCTCTTATGTGACTCAGCCCCAGCATTTT.